This passage covers 7 T cell receptor beta chains from one sample sequenced in a study of shared clonotypes between healthy human individuals. Generated by immunoSEQ multiplex PCR, the TCRdb table keeps only in-frame clones and is missing some. Among around 2.1 million clones listed, approximately 96% were seen once. The sample consisted of naive CD4+ T cells sorted from blood. Subset given: CD45RA+ positively selected. All receptors derive from a young man in good health.

V is TRBV14 and J is TRBJ2-5; D is unresolved. V lost 1 base and J 6 bases, leaving 9 bases between the germline ends. Germline loops: CDR1 SGHDN, CDR2 FVKESK. The CDR3 length is 13 residues. CDR3 nucleotides: TGTGCCAGCAGCCAAGTCCCTAGGAAGACCCAGTACTTC. Its protein is CASSQVPRKTQYF.

The chain uses TRBV28 and TRBJ2-3, with D perhaps TRBD2 (5 bases). This CDR3 is built from 16 residues. V was pared by 5 bases and J by 0 bases, with 15 bases between. CDR1 and CDR2 (germline): MDHEN, SYDVKM. The CDR3 coding sequence is TGTGCCAGCAGTCCCAGCCTCGGGGTTAGCACAGATACGCAGTATTTT. This codes for CASSPSLGVSTDTQYF. Filled out from reference TRBV28 and TRBJ2-3, the complete variable domain reads DVKVTQSSRYLVKRTGEKVFLECVQDMDHENMFWYRQDPGLGLRLIYFSYDVKMKEKGDIPEGYSVSREKKERFSLILESASTNQTSMYLCASSPSLGVSTDTQYFGPGTRLTVL.

The chain carries TRBV11-3 and TRBJ2-7; 7 bases agree with TRBD1. The CDR3 runs 13 residues. V trimming: 4 bases; J trimming: 7 bases; junction bases outside the gene matches: 7. In germline, CDR1 is SGHNT, CDR2 YENEEA. The CDR3 reads CASSSGQLREQYF. DNA for the CDR3: TGTGCCAGCAGCTCGGGACAGCTACGAGAGCAGTACTTC.

Only a few counts were recorded for this clone. The sample has other DNA sequences that encode this CDR3 too. This chain links TRBV19 with TRBJ1-4, with a possible D match to TRBD1 (6 bases). The V gene lost 1 base and the J gene lost 8 bases, with 11 bases spanning the gap. Germline-derived CDR1 and CDR2 are LNHDA and SQIVND (reference sequence). This CDR3 has 14 residues. This CDR3 is CASSIGGGGEKLFF. In nucleotides, the CDR3 is TGTGCCAGTAGTATAGGAGGCGGGGGCGAAAAACTGTTTTTT.

The table lists this clone with a count of one. This sample also contains other DNA sequences that code for the same CDR3. The rearrangement links TRBV5-1 to TRBJ2-6, with D uncertain. The CDR3 has 15 residues. Trimming removed 0 bases from V and 1 base from J, with 5 bases in between. Per the germline V gene, CDR1 is SGHRS and CDR2 is YFSETQ. The CDR3 spells CASSLGSSGANVLTF. The CDR3 nucleotides read TGCGCCAGCAGCTTGGGTTCGTCTGGGGCCAACGTCCTGACTTTC.

The chain combines TRBV27 with TRBJ2-1, with D possibly being TRBD2 (5 bases). V was pared by 8 bases and J by 3 bases, with 17 bases between. The germline V gene has CDR1 MNHEY and CDR2 SMNVEV (reference sequence). CDR3 length: 15 amino acids. The CDR3 here is CASLRRDENYNEQFF. The CDR3 bases are TGTGCCAGCTTGCGACGGGATGAGAACTACAATGAGCAGTTCTTC.

V usage is TRBV5-6 and J usage is TRBJ2-2, with 13 bases identical to TRBD2. The CDR3 contains 18 residues. The V segment lost 2 bases and the J segment 0 bases; nucleotides outside the gene matches: 4. CDR1 and CDR2 from the germline V gene are SGHDT and YYEEEE. In nucleotides, the CDR3 is TGTGCCAGCAGCTTACGGACTAGCGGGGGCCCGAACACCGGGGAGCTGTTTTTT. Amino acid sequence: CASSLRTSGGPNTGELFF.